This T cell receptor (beta chain) emerged from a study of T cell responses to AZD1222 COVID-19 vaccine. General study points: Researchers report vaccine-associated CD4 TCRs spanning spike, with dominance at 160-218 and 743-854. The reported proportion of spike-specific TCRs targeting unmutated variant regions was nearly half. Scientists sampled the repertoires only once the peak T cell response had passed.

Of note for this clone: Antigen specificity is unknown.

TCRdb keeps only in-frame clones here, not all; method: immunoSEQ multiplex PCR. The sample records approximately 130,000 clones, 90% being singletons. This CDR3 contains 15 residues. Germline CDR1 and CDR2: SGHAT and FQNNGV. Trimming removed 0 bases from V and 3 bases from J, with 11 bases in between. The genes are TRBV11-2 and TRBJ1-1; D perhaps matches TRBD1 (5 bases). Sequenced material: peripheral blood, taken 28 days after the second dose of the MenACWY control vaccine. This clonotype originated in an adult who received the MenACWY meningococcal vaccine as a control. This chain's CDR3 is CASSLDRGPYTEAFF. CDR3 DNA: TGTGCCAGCAGCTTAGATCGGGGACCTTACACTGAAGCTTTCTTT. Full variable domain (remainder filled in from reference TRBV11-2 and TRBJ1-1): EAGVAQSPRYKIIEKRQSVAFWCNPISGHATLYWYQQILGQGPKLLIQFQNNGVVDDSQLPKDRFSAERLKGVDSTLKIQPAKLEDSAVYLCASSLDRGPYTEAFFGQGTRLTVV.